Presented here are 32 T cell receptor beta chains from one specimen sequenced in a study of OX40 agonist ivuxolimab in advanced cancers. Data came from immunoSEQ multiplex PCR; TCRdb stores just in-frame clones and leaves some out. The sample holds roughly 48,000 clones, approximately 79% seen once. Material: CD4+ or CD8+ T cells sorted from blood, obtained in a trial of the OX40 agonist ivuxolimab. The receptors derive from an adult with an advanced solid tumor such as melanoma, head and neck, liver or kidney cancer.

The chain couples TRBV4-1 to TRBJ1-1; tentative D call: TRBD1 (5 bases). Trimming took 1 base from V and 2 from J, leaving 11 bases between them. The CDR3 length is 15 residues. Germline V lookup: CDR1 MGHRA, CDR2 YSYEKL. The chain's CDR3 is CASSQVGRANTEAFF. The CDR3 region has the DNA TGCGCCAGCAGCCAAGTAGGCAGGGCCAACACTGAAGCTTTCTTT.

This chain uses TRBV9 with TRBJ2-1, with D maybe TRBD2 (5 bases). Between the trimmed V and J ends, which lost 4 bases and 3 bases, there was a span of 14 bases. Germline V gene sequence: CDR1 SGDLS, CDR2 YYNGEE. The CDR3 contains 15 residues. CDR3 DNA sequence: TGTGCCAGCAGCTCCCAAAGCGGATACTACAATGAGCAGTTCTTC. Its protein product is CASSSQSGYYNEQFF.

J is TRBJ2-5 and V is TRBV5-6; D unclear. Germline CDR1 is SGHDT and CDR2 is YYEEEE. The V and J ends lost 7 bases and 0 bases respectively, with 10 bases between them. The CDR3 extends over 13 amino acids. The CDR3, as DNA: TGTGCCAGCGAAGCACCCAACCAAGAGACCCAGTACTTC. Its protein product is CASEAPNQETQYF.

This rearrangement joins TRBV4-2 to TRBJ2-1; 16 positions match TRBD2. The length of the CDR3 is 19 residues. CDR1 and CDR2 from the germline V gene are LGHNA and YNFKEQ. V gave up 0 bases and J gave up 5 bases; unmatched junction bases: 7. The CDR3 here is CASSQEPGLAGGPDNEQFF. CDR3 DNA: TGTGCCAGCAGCCAAGAACCGGGACTAGCGGGAGGGCCGGACAATGAGCAGTTCTTC.

The chain is built from TRBV5-1 and TRBJ2-1; the match to TRBD2 covers 15 bases. Trimming took 0 bases from V and 7 from J; bases not matched to a gene: 2. CDR3 length: 16 amino acids. CDR1 is SGHRS, CDR2 YFSETQ, per germline. CDR3 sequence: CASSLGTSGRVNEQFF. Written as DNA, the CDR3 is TGCGCCAGCAGCTTGGGGACTAGCGGGAGGGTAAATGAGCAGTTCTTC.

The chain couples TRBV7-9 to TRBJ1-6; D gene uncertain. Trimming removed 6 bases from V and 0 bases from J, with 12 bases in between. Germline assignment: CDR1 SEHNR and CDR2 FQNEAQ (reference sequence). The CDR3 loop spans 16 amino acids. Written as DNA, the CDR3 is TGTGCCAGCAGAAATACAGCGAGCTCCTATAATTCACCCCTCCACTTT. As protein: CASRNTASSYNSPLHF.

This sequence joins TRBV27 and TRBJ2-1, with D possibly TRBD1 on 6 matching bases. This CDR3 has 15 residues. Trimming removed 10 bases from V and 0 bases from J, with 16 bases in between. Germline CDR1 MNHEY, CDR2 SMNVEV (reference sequence). CDR3: CATRGFLSSYNEQFF. In DNA form, the CDR3 reads TGTGCCACAAGGGGGTTCTTAAGCTCCTACAATGAGCAGTTCTTC.

V usage is TRBV6-1 and J usage is TRBJ2-5; 8 bases match TRBD1. The CDR3 is 15 residues long. From germline, CDR1 is MNHNS and CDR2 SASEGT. Trimming at V came to 4 bases and at J to 1 base, leaving 5 bases not matched to a gene. The DNA of the CDR3 is TGTGCCAGCAGTGCCGTACAGGGGGTCCAAGAGACCCAGTACTTC. Protein: CASSAVQGVQETQYF.

The rearrangement joins TRBV4-1 to TRBJ1-4; D is possibly TRBD1 (5 bases). Trimming cost V 4 bases and J 5 bases, with 14 bases left between them. CDR3 size: 15 residues. Germline V CDR1 and CDR2: MGHRA, YSYEKL. The CDR3 DNA reads as TGCGCCAGCAGCCGGGAGGCTGGGGCGAATGAAAAACTGTTTTTT. This codes for CASSREAGANEKLFF.

This chain uses TRBV7-9 with TRBJ2-6; D unclear. V lost 3 bases and J lost 3, with 3 bases in between. Germline CDR1 SEHNR, CDR2 FQNEAQ (reference sequence). The CDR3 length is 13 residues. DNA of the CDR3: TGTGCCAGCAGCTTCAATGGGGCCAACGTCCTGACTTTC. Translating gives CASSFNGANVLTF.

The chain links TRBV2 to TRBJ2-7; 8 bases are a match to TRBD1. Germline V gene sequence: CDR1 SNHLY, CDR2 FYNNEI. The CDR3 is 15 amino acids. J lost 3 bases, V lost 2 bases, and 6 bases had no gene match. The CDR3 reads CASSESGGEIYEQYF. CDR3 coding DNA: TGTGCCAGCAGTGAATCAGGGGGCGAGATCTACGAGCAGTACTTC.

The CDR3 here is CAISEDRGGDTEAFF. For the CDR3, the DNA is TGTGCCATCAGTGAGGACAGGGGAGGGGACACTGAAGCTTTCTTT. The chain couples TRBV10-3 to TRBJ1-1, with 8 bases lining up with TRBD1. Germline V gene sequence: CDR1 ENHRY, CDR2 SYGVKD. The ends lost 2 bases at V and 3 bases at J; junction bases unmatched: 5. The CDR3 consists of 15 residues.

This chain joins TRBV4-2 and TRBJ2-4; 8 positions agree with TRBD1. The CDR3 runs 16 residues. Germline assignment: CDR1 LGHNA and CDR2 YNFKEQ. V was clipped by 4 bases and J by 0 bases; unmatched bases: 5. The CDR3, as DNA: TGTGCCAGCAGCCCGGACAGGGTTGGAGCCAAAAACATTCAGTACTTC. Its protein is CASSPDRVGAKNIQYF.

The V gene is TRBV2, the J gene TRBJ2-1, with 8 positions matching TRBD2. V trimming: 5 bases; J trimming: 9 bases; junction bases outside the gene matches: 12. Germline V CDR1 and CDR2: SNHLY, FYNNEI. The CDR3 runs to 15 residues. CDR3 in DNA: TGTGCCAGCAGTAAAGAAGGAGGAGCGGGAGCTGAGCAGTTCTTC. It translates to CASSKEGGAGAEQFF.

This clone appeared once. V gene TRBV6-6 combines with J gene TRBJ2-3; D is perhaps TRBD2 (5 bases). V gave up 0 bases and J gave up 6 bases, with 13 bases separating them. This CDR3 comprises 15 residues. The germline V gene encodes CDR1 MNHNY and CDR2 SVGAGI (reference sequence). CDR3 coding DNA: TGTGCCAGCAGTTACTCGATTCCGGGATCGGATACGCAGTATTTT. Residues: CASSYSIPGSDTQYF.

This chain's CDR3 is CASRAPQEIEGYTF. CDR3 DNA sequence: TGTGCCAGCAGAGCCCCTCAGGAGATAGAAGGCTACACCTTC. The chain joins TRBV6-5 to TRBJ1-2; D unclear. The CDR3 contains 14 residues. In germline, CDR1 is MNHEY, CDR2 SVGAGI. V lost 6 bases and J 8 bases, leaving 19 bases between the germline ends.

The V call is TRBV2, the J call TRBJ2-1; 12 bases align to TRBD2. Losses at the gene ends were 6 bases for V and 7 bases for J; bases not matched to a gene: 10. The CDR3 spans 16 residues. CDR1 SNHLY and CDR2 FYNNEI come from the germline V gene. CDR3 coding DNA: TGTGCCAGCAGCGAAACTCGGACTAGCGGGAAGAATGAGCAGTTCTTC. Amino acid sequence: CASSETRTSGKNEQFF.

The V call is TRBV5-1, the J call TRBJ2-1; D is possibly TRBD1 (5 bases). Germline CDR1 SGHRS, CDR2 YFSETQ. The CDR3 contains 12 residues. Trimming shortened V by 2 bases and J by 12 bases, and 12 bases separated the two germline ends. Here the CDR3 DNA reads TGCGCCAGCAGCTTAAAGGGGTCTGTGCAGTTCTTC. Translating it yields CASSLKGSVQFF.

The rearrangement links TRBV7-9 to TRBJ2-7, with 13 bases lining up with TRBD2. The CDR3 contains 15 residues. With V trimmed by 5 bases and J by 5 bases, 6 bases remained unmatched. Germline V gene sequence: CDR1 SEHNR, CDR2 FQNEAQ (reference sequence). The CDR3: CASSQRLAGGDEQYF. In nucleotides, the CDR3 is TGTGCCAGCAGCCAGAGACTAGCGGGAGGCGACGAGCAGTACTTC. Filled out from reference TRBV7-9 and TRBJ2-7, the complete variable domain reads DTGVSQNPRHKITKRGQNVTFRCDPISEHNRLYWYRQTLGQGPEFLTYFQNEAQLEKSRLLSDRFSAERPKGSFSTLEIQRTEQGDSAMYLCASSQRLAGGDEQYFGPGTRLTVT.

This clone showed up just once. The chain links TRBV6-5 to TRBJ1-2; 7 bases line up with TRBD1. CDR3 size: 14 residues. Germline assignment: CDR1 MNHEY and CDR2 SVGAGI. After removal of 2 bases from V and 4 bases from J, the junction contained 4 bases not matched to a gene. The CDR3 here is CASSYGGQPYGYTF. CDR3 DNA sequence: TGTGCCAGCAGTTACGGGGGACAGCCCTATGGCTACACCTTC.

In DNA, the CDR3 is TGTGCCAGCAGCCAAAGTCGCGAAGGACAGCTGAAACGCTATGGCTACACCTTC. Its protein is CASSQSREGQLKRYGYTF. The chain combines TRBV4-2 with TRBJ1-2; tentatively, D is TRBD1 (6 bases). The CDR3 extends over 18 amino acids. V lost 2 bases to trimming and J lost 4 bases, with 23 bases between them. CDR1 and CDR2 (germline): LGHNA, YNFKEQ.

This chain links TRBV9 with TRBJ2-5, with 9 bases fitting TRBD1. The germline CDR1 and CDR2 sequences are SGDLS and YYNGEE. J lost 4 bases, V lost 3 bases, and 7 bases had no gene match. The CDR3 totals 15 residues. The CDR3 is CASSGPDRGGETQYF. CDR3 coding DNA: TGTGCCAGCAGCGGACCAGACAGGGGGGGAGAGACCCAGTACTTC. The entire variable domain, with the rest obtained from reference TRBV9 and TRBJ2-5, is as follows: DSGVTQTPKHLITATGQRVTLRCSPRSGDLSVYWYQQSLDQGLQFLIQYYNGEERAKGNILERFSAQQFPDLHSELNLSSLELGDSALYFCASSGPDRGGETQYFGPGTRLLVL.

The chain recombines TRBV4-3 with TRBJ1-1, with a tentative D call TRBD1 (5 bases). The CDR3 is made up of 15 amino acids. Deletions cut 0 bases from V and 0 bases from J, with 8 bases between. Germline V gene lookup returns CDR1 LGHNA and CDR2 YSLEER. This chain's CDR3 is CASSQDRGMNTEAFF. The CDR3 DNA is TGCGCCAGCAGCCAAGATCGGGGGATGAACACTGAAGCTTTCTTT.

The chain uses TRBV5-1 and TRBJ1-4, with 9 nucleotides matching TRBD1. The CDR3 length is 17 residues. Looked up from germline, CDR1 is SGHRS and CDR2 is YFSETQ. The V segment lost 1 base and the J segment 2 bases; nucleotides outside the gene matches: 6. This CDR3 is CASSLWDRVGTNEKLFF. In DNA form, the CDR3 reads TGCGCCAGCAGCTTGTGGGACAGGGTGGGCACTAATGAAAAACTGTTTTTT.

The rearrangement uses TRBV18 and TRBJ1-4; possibly TRBD1 for D (6 bases). The CDR3 extends over 15 amino acids. Germline CDR1 and CDR2: KGHSH and LQKENI. Trimming cost V 3 bases and J 7 bases, with 15 bases left between them. Written as DNA, the CDR3 is TGTGCCAGCTCACCCAGGGGCACCGAAGGTGAAAAACTGTTTTTT. Amino acids: CASSPRGTEGEKLFF.

The chain combines TRBV18 with TRBJ2-7; 12 bases map to TRBD2. The CDR3 is 15 amino acids. Trimming cost V 8 bases and J 0 bases; bases outside gene matches: 5. The V gene's germline CDR1 is KGHSH and CDR2 LQKENI. The CDR3: CASGRTSGTSYEQYF. The CDR3 region has the DNA TGTGCCAGCGGAAGGACTAGCGGGACCTCCTACGAGCAGTACTTC.

To note about this clone: In this CDR3 the conserved last residue, phenylalanine or tryptophan, is missing, so a read error is likely. The gene calls are TRBV2 and TRBJ2-7; D not certain. V lost 2 bases, J lost 3 bases, and 14 bases lay in between. There are 15 residues in the CDR3. Per germline, CDR1 SNHLY and CDR2 FYNNEI. As DNA, the CDR3 is TGTGCCAGCAGTGAATCTGCCACTCCCTACTACGAGCAGTACTCC. This translates into CASSESATPYYEQYS.

This rearrangement joins TRBV5-8 to TRBJ2-7; TRBD1 matches at 8 bases. The CDR3 spans 14 residues. Losses at the gene ends were 5 bases for V and 1 base for J; bases not matched to a gene: 5. The germline V gene encodes CDR1 SGHTS and CDR2 YDEGEE. For the CDR3, the DNA is TGTGCCAGCAGACTCCGGGACAGGTCCTACGAGCAGTACTTC. This translates into CASRLRDRSYEQYF.

The chain combines TRBV2 with TRBJ1-2, with D unclear. Germline CDR1 reads SNHLY; CDR2 reads FYNNEI. The V gene lost 4 bases and the J gene lost 4 bases, with 16 bases spanning the gap. The length of the CDR3 is 15 residues. The CDR3 is CASSVSQDYLYGYTF. The CDR3, as DNA: TGTGCCAGCAGTGTGTCCCAGGATTATCTCTATGGCTACACCTTC.

The V gene is TRBV30, the J gene TRBJ1-3; no clear D gene. Germline lookup yields CDR1 GTSNPN and CDR2 SVGIG (reference sequence). Trimming shortened V by 2 bases and J by 14 bases, and 10 bases separated the two germline ends. This CDR3 has 10 amino acids. DNA of the CDR3: TGTGCCTGGAGTCAAACAAACTTATATTTT. Its translation is CAWSQTNLYF.

CDR3 protein: CASSQERQGGHEQYF. CDR3 coding DNA: TGCGCCAGCAGCCAAGAACGACAGGGAGGACACGAGCAGTACTTC. The chain is built from TRBV4-1 and TRBJ2-5, with D perhaps TRBD1 (7 bases). Gene TRBJ2-7 matches the end of the DNA better, so the J call may be wrong. Germline CDR1 and CDR2: MGHRA and YSYEKL. The CDR3 runs to 15 residues.

V and J are TRBV9 and TRBJ2-1; 9 bases line up with TRBD2. Germline V gene data show CDR1 as SGDLS and CDR2 as YYNGEE. Trimming took 3 bases from V and 2 from J; bases not matched to a gene: 3. The CDR3 extends over 15 amino acids. The CDR3 sequence is CASSDLAGTYNEQFF. As DNA, the CDR3 is TGTGCCAGCAGCGATCTAGCGGGGACCTACAATGAGCAGTTCTTC.